These 4 T cell receptor beta chains originate from one sample sequenced in a study of blood T cell repertoires in COVID-19. The method was immunoSEQ multiplex PCR; TCRdb's version includes in-frame clones alone and lacks a portion of them. The sample has approximately 64,000 clones, roughly 90% seen once. Sequenced input: peripheral blood. These receptors originate from a man between 65 and 85 years old with acute or convalescent COVID-19.

V and J are TRBV5-1 and TRBJ2-2; 11 bases fit TRBD2. J was trimmed by 4 bases and V by 4 bases; bases with no gene match: 6. From germline, CDR1 is SGHRS and CDR2 YFSETQ. This CDR3 region has 16 residues. DNA of the CDR3: TGCGCCAGCAGCGCGAGACTAGCGGGGAGCACCGGGGAGCTGTTTTTT. This gives the protein CASSARLAGSTGELFF.

The chain has TRBV4-1 and TRBJ2-7; 9 bases are shared with TRBD1. With V trimmed by 4 bases and J by 3 bases, 7 bases remained unmatched. Germline CDR1 MGHRA, CDR2 YSYEKL. This CDR3 contains 15 residues. For the CDR3, the DNA is TGCGCCAGCAGCCGAGGGACAGGGCTTAACTACGAGCAGTACTTC. Translating it yields CASSRGTGLNYEQYF.

The J gene is TRBJ2-5, the V gene TRBV7-2; the match to TRBD2 covers 14 bases. Germline CDR1 and CDR2: SGHTA and FQGNSA. Losses at the gene ends were 5 bases for V and 3 bases for J; bases not matched to a gene: 8. The CDR3 loop spans 17 amino acids. CDR3 DNA sequence: TGTGCCAGCAGCAACCCGGGACTAGCGGGGGAAGAAGAGACCCAGTACTTC. It is translated as CASSNPGLAGEEETQYF.

This clone was picked up one time. The chain combines TRBV19 with TRBJ2-1; 7 positions match TRBD1. The CDR3 has 16 residues. V was pared by 6 bases and J by 8 bases, with 16 bases of the junction left unmatched. Germline V CDR1 and CDR2: LNHDA, SQIVND (reference sequence). CDR3 residues: CASRKQVRGTAYEQFF. Here the CDR3 DNA reads TGTGCCAGTAGGAAGCAGGTCAGAGGGACAGCGTATGAGCAGTTCTTC.